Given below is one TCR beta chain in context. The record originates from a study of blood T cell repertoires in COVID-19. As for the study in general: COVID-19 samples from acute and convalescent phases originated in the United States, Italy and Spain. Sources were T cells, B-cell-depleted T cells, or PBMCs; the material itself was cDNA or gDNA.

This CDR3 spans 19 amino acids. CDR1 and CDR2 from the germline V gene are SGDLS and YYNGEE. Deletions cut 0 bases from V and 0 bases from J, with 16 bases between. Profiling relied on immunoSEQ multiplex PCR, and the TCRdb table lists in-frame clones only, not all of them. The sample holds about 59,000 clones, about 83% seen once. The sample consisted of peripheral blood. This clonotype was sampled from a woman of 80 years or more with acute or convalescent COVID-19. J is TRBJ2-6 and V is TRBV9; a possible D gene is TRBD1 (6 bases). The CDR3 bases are TGTGCCAGCAGCGTAGGGGCCGGGACACCAACCTCTGGGGCCAACGTCCTGACTTTC. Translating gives CASSVGAGTPTSGANVLTF.